The table lists the clone carrying this T cell receptor (beta chain) with a few counts. The antigen is undetermined. Samples came from healthy bone marrow donors. The data originate from a study of cytomegalovirus exposure and HLA in healthy donors. Overall study results and limits: In a later analysis, parvovirus B19, influenza, CMV and Epstein-Barr virus appeared linked to several top co-occurrence clusters. The dataset shows that most TCR sequences were rare, while some public TCRs occurred in many donors.

V was pared by 0 bases and J by 8 bases, with 4 bases of the junction left unmatched. The CDR3 sequence is 15 residues long. The germline V gene encodes CDR1 SEHNR and CDR2 FQNEAQ (reference sequence). Amplification used 60 Vbeta primers and 13 Jbeta primers. Generated by immunoSEQ multiplex PCR, the TCRdb table keeps only in-frame clones and is missing some. The sample lists roughly 130,000 clones, more than 70% occurring once. Sequencing input: PBMCs. The sequence derives from a male donor in good health and CMV-seropositive. The V call is TRBV7-9, the J call TRBJ1-4; 9 bases fit TRBD1. CDR3 DNA: TGTGCCAGCAGCTTAGCGGGACAGGGAAACGAAAAACTGTTTTTT. It is translated as CASSLAGQGNEKLFF.